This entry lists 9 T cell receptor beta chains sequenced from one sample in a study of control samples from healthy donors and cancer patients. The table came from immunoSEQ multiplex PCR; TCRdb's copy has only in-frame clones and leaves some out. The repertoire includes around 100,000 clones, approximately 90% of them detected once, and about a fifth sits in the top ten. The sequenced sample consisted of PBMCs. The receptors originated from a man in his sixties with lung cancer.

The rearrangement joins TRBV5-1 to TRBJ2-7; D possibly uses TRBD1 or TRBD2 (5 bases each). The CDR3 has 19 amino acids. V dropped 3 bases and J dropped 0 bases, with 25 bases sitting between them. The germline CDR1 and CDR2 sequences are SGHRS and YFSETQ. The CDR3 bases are TGCGCCAGCAGCTCGTTACCCTCGGGAATGGGGACCGACTCCTACGAGCAGTACTTC. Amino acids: CASSSLPSGMGTDSYEQYF.

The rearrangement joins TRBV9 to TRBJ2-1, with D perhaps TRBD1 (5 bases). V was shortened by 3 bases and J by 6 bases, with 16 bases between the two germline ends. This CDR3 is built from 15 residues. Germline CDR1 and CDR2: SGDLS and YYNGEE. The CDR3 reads CASSAGNPQGNEQFF. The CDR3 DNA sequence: TGTGCCAGCAGCGCCGGAAATCCTCAGGGCAATGAGCAGTTCTTC.

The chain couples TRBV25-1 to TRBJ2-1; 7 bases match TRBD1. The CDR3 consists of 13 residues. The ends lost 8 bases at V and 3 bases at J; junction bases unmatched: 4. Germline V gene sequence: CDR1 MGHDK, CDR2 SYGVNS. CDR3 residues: CASGYRGYNEQFF. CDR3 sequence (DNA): TGTGCCAGCGGATACAGGGGCTACAATGAGCAGTTCTTC.

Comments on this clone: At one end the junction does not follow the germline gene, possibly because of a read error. The CDR3 DNA follows: TGTGCCAGCTCACCACCGGGCGAGACCCGGTACTTC. Amino acids: CASSPPGETRYF. This rearrangement joins TRBV18 to TRBJ2-5; no reliable D call. In germline, CDR1 is KGHSH, CDR2 LQKENI. This CDR3 region has 12 residues.

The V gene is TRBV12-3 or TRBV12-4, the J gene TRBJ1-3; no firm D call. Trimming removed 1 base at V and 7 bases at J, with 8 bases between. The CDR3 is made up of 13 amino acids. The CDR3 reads CASSLGSTNTIYF. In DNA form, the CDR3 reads TGTGCCAGCAGTTTAGGGTCGACGAACACCATATATTTT.

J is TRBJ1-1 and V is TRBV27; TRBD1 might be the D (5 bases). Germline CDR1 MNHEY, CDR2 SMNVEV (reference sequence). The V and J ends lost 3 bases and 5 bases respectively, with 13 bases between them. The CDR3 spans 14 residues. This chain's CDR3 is CASSFRVGGTEAFF. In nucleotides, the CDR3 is TGTGCCAGCAGTTTCAGGGTTGGTGGTACTGAAGCTTTCTTT.

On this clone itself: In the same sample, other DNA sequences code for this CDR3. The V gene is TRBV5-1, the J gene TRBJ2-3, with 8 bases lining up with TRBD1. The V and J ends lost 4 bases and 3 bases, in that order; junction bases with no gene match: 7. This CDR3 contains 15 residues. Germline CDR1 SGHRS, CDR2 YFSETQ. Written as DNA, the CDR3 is TGCGCCAGCAGCCTGGACAGGGCTCGGACAGATACGCAGTATTTT. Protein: CASSLDRARTDTQYF.

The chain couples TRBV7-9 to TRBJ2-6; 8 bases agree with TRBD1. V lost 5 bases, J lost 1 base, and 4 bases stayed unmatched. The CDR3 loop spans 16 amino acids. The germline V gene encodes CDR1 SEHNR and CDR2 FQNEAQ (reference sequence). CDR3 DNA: TGTGCCAGCAGCCTGGACAGGGCATCTGGGGCCAACGTCCTGACTTTC. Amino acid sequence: CASSLDRASGANVLTF.

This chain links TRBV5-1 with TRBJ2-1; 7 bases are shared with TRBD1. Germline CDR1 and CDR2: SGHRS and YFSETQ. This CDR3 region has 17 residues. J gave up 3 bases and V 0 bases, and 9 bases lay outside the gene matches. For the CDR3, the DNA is TGCGCCAGCAGCTTGGAGCGGACAGGAGGATACTACAATGAGCAGTTCTTC. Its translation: CASSLERTGGYYNEQFF.